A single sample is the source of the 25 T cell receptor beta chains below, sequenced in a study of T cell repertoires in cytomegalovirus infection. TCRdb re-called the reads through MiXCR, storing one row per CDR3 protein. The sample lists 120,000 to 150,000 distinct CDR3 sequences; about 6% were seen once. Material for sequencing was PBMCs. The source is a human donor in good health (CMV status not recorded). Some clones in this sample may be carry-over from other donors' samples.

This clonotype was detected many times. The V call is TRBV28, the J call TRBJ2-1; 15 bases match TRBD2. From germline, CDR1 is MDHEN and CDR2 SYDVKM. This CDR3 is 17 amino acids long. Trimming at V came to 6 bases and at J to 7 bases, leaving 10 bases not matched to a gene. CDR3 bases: TGTGCCAGCAGACAAAGGGGAGGACTAGCGGGGGGGAATGAGCAGTTCTTC. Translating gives CASRQRGGLAGGNEQFF.

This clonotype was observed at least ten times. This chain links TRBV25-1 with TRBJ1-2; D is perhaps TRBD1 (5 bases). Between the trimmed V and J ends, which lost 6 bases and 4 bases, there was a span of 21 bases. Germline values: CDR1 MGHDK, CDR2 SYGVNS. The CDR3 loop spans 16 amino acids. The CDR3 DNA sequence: TGTGCCAGCAGCCCCAGAGGGACCGTTACCTTCTATGGCTACACCTTC. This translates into CASSPRGTVTFYGYTF.

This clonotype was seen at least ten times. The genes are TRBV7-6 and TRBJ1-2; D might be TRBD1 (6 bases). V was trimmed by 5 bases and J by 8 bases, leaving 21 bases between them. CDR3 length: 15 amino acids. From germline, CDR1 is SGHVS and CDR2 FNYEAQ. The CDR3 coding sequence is TGTGCCAGCAGCCCCTCTCTTTCATGGACAGTGGGCTACACCTTC. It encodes CASSPSLSWTVGYTF.

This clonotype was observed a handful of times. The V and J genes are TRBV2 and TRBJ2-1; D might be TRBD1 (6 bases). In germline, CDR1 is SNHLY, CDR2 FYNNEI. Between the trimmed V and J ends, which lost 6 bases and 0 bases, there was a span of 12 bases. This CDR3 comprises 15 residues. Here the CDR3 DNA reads TGTGCCAGCAGATCCGGGACAAGCTCCTACAATGAGCAGTTCTTC. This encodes CASRSGTSSYNEQFF.

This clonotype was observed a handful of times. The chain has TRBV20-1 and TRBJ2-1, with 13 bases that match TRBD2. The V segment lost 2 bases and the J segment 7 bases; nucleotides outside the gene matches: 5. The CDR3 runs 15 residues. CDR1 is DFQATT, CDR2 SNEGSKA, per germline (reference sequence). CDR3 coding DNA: TGCAGTGCTAGAAAACTAGCGGGGGGGCCTAATGAGCAGTTCTTC. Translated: CSARKLAGGPNEQFF.

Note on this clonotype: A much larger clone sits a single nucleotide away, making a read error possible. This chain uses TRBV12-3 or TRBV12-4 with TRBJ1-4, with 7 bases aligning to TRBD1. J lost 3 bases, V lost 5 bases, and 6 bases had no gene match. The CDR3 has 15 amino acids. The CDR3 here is CASSMWDRANEKLFF. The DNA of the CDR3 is TGTGCCAGCAGTATGTGGGACAGAGCTAATGAAAAACTGTTTTTT.

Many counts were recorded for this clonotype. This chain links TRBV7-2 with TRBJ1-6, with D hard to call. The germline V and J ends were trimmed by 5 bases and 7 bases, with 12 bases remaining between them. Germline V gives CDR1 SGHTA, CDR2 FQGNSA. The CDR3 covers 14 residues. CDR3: CASSPRRGNSPLHF. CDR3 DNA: TGTGCCAGCAGCCCCAGGCGAGGGAATTCACCCCTCCACTTT.

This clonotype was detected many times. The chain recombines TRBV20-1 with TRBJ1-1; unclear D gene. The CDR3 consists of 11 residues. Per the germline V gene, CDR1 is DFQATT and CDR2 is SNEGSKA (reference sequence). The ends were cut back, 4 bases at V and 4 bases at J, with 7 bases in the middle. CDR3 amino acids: CSAKRTTEAFF. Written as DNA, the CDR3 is TGCAGTGCTAAACGGACCACTGAAGCTTTCTTT.

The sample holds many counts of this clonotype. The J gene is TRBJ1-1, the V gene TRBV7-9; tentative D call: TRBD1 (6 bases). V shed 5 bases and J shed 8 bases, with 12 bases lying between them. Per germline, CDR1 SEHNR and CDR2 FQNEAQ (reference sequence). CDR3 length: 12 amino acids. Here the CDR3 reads CASSGGGVEAFF. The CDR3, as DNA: TGTGCCAGCAGCGGGGGGGGCGTGGAAGCTTTCTTT.

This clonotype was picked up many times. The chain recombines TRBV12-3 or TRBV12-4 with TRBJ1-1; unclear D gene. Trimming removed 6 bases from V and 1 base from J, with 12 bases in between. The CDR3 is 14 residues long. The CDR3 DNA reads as TGTGCCAGCAGCTTAACCGCTGGGAACACTGAAGCTTTCTTT. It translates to CASSLTAGNTEAFF.

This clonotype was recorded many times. The CDR3 coding sequence is TGTGCCAGCACTTCGCCGACAGGGTGGGATGCGGAGCAGTACTTC. It translates to CASTSPTGWDAEQYF. This chain joins TRBV6-2 or TRBV6-3 and TRBJ2-7; TRBD1 matches at 7 bases. This CDR3 is built from 15 residues. CDR1 is MNHEY, CDR2 SVGEGT, per germline. The ends lost 7 bases at V and 7 bases at J; junction bases unmatched: 16.

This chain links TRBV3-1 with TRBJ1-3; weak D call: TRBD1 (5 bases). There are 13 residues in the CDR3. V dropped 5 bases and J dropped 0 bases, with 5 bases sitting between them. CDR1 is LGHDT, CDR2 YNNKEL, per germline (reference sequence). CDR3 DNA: TGTGCCAGCAGCGGACACTCTGGAAACACCATATATTTT. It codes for CASSGHSGNTIYF.

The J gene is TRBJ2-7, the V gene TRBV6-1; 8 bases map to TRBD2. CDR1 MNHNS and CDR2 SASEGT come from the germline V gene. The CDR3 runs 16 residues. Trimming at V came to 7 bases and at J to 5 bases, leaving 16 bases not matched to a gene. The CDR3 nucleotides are TGTGCCAGCAAGGGCCGGGGGGGCCAAATCGGCGACGAGCAGTACTTC. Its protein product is CASKGRGGQIGDEQYF.

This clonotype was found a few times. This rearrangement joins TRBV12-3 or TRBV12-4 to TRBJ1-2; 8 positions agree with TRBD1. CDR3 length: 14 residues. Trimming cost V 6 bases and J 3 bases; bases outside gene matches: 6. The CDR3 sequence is CASRKTGEDYGYTF. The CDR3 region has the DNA TGTGCCAGCAGAAAGACAGGGGAAGACTATGGCTACACCTTC.

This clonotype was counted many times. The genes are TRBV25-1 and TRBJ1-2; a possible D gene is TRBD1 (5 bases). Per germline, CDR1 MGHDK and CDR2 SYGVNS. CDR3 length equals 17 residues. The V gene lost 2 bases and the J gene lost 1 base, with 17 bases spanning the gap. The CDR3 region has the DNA TGTGCCAGCAGTGAAGGGACGAACGCGAATTTTAACTATGGCTACACCTTC. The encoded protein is CASSEGTNANFNYGYTF.

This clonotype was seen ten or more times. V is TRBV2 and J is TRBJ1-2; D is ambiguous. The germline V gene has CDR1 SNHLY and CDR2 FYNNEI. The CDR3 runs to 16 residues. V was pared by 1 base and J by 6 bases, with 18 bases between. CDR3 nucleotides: TGTGCCAGCAGTGAAGAGCCACTAGGCCGGCCGAATGGCTACACCTTC. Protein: CASSEEPLGRPNGYTF.

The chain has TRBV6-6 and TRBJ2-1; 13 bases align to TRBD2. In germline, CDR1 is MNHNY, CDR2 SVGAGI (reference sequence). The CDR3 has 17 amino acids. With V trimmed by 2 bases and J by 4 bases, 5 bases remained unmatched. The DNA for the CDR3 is TGTGCCAGCAGTTACCAACTAGCGGGGGGGGATTACAATGAGCAGTTCTTC. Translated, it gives CASSYQLAGGDYNEQFF.

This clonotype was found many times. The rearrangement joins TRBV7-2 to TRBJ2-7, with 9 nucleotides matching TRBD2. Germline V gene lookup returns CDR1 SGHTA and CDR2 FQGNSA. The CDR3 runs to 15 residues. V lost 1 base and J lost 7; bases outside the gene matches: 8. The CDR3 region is CASSLDTSGLQEQYF. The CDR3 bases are TGTGCCAGCAGCTTAGATACTAGCGGGCTTCAGGAGCAGTACTTC.

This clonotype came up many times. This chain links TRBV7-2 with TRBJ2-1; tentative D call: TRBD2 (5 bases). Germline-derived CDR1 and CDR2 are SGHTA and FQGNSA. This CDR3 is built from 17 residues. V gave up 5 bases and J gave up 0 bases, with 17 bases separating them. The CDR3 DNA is TGTGCCAGCAGCACCGCCGCCGGCGGAGGCTCCTACAATGAGCAGTTCTTC. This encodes CASSTAAGGGSYNEQFF.

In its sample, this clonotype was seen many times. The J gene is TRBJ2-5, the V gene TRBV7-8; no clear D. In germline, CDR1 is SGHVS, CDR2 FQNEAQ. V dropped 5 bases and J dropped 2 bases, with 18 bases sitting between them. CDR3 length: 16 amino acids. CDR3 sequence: CASSPLVVLKQETQYF. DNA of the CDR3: TGTGCCAGCAGCCCCCTGGTAGTTCTTAAACAAGAGACCCAGTACTTC.

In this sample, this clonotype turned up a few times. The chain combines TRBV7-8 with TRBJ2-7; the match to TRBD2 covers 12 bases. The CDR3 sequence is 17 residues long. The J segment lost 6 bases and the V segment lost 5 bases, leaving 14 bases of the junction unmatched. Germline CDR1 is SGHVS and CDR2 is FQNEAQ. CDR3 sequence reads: CASSLRGGPGLAGEQYF. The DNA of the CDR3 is TGTGCCAGCAGCCTACGCGGCGGACCGGGACTAGCGGGCGAGCAGTACTTC.

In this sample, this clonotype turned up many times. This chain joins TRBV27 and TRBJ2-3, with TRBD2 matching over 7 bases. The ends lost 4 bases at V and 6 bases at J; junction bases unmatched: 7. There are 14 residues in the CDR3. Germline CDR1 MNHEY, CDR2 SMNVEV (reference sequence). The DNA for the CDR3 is TGTGCCAGCAGTTCACGGGAGGCGGGGGATACGCAGTATTTT. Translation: CASSSREAGDTQYF.

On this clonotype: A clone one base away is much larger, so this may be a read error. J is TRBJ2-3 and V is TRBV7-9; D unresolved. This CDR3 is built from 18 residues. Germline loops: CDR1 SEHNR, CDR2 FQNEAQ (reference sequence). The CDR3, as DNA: TGTGCCATCAGCTTAGAAAAGGCCGGCGGATTTTACACAGATACGCAGTATTTT. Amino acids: CAISLEKAGGFYTDTQYF.

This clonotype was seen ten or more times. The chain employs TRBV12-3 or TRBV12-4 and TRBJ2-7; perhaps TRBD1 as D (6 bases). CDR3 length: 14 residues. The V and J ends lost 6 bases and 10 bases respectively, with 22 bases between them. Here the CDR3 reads CASSPGGGTRPQYF. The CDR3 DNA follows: TGTGCCAGCAGCCCTGGGGGCGGTACGAGACCTCAGTACTTC.

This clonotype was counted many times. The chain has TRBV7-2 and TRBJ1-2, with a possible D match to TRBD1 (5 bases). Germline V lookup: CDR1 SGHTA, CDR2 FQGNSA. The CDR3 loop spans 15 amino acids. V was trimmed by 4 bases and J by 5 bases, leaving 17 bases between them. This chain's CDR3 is CASSSRDGFSYGYTF. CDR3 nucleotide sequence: TGTGCCAGCAGCTCGAGGGACGGTTTCTCTTATGGCTACACCTTC.